The present T cell receptor (beta chain) was sequenced within a study of blood T cell repertoires in COVID-19. Study information: The United States, Italy and Spain supplied acute and convalescent COVID-19 samples.

Trimming took 4 bases from V and 6 from J, leaving 16 bases between them. This CDR3 region has 15 residues. Germline lookup yields CDR1 SGHRS and CDR2 YFSETQ. The table came from immunoSEQ multiplex PCR; TCRdb's copy has only in-frame clones and leaves some out. The data contain about 290,000 clones, approximately 80% of them singletons. The sample was peripheral blood. This receptor was obtained from a woman aged 45-60 years with active or convalescent COVID-19. The gene calls are TRBV5-1 and TRBJ1-4; D is uncertain. CDR3 nucleotide sequence: TGCGCCAGCAGCAGCAGCGGGCCATTTGATGAAAAACTGTTTTTT. This translates into CASSSSGPFDEKLFF.